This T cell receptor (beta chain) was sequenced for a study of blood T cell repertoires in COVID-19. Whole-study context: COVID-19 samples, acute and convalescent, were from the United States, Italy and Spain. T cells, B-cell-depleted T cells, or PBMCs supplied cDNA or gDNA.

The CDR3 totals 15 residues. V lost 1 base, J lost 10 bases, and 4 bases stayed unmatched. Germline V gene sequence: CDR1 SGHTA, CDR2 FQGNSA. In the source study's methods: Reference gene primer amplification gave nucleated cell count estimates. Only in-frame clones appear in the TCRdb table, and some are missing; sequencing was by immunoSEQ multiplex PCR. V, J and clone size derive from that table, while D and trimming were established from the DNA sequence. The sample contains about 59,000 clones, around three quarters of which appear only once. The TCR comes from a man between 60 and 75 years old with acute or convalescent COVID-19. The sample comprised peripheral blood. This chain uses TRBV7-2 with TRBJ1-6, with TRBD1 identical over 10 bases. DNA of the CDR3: TGTGCCAGCAGCTTAGTTGGGACAGGGGTCTCACCCCTCCACTTT. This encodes CASSLVGTGVSPLHF.